The 18 T cell receptor beta chains listed next were all sequenced from one sample in a study of graft-versus-host responses after intestinal transplantation. Their cognate antigens are unknown. Data came from immunoSEQ multiplex PCR; TCRdb stores just in-frame clones and leaves some out. This sample yields over 100,000 clones, of which about 92% are seen a single time; roughly 0.24% belongs to the top ten. Sequenced here: unstimulated CD4+ T cells sorted from spleen or lymph node cells, sampled before transplant. The receptors derive from a human donor who was the organ donor for an intestinal transplant.

The J gene is TRBJ2-7, the V gene TRBV2; maybe TRBD2 (5 bases). The CDR3 length is 12 residues. The germline V gene encodes CDR1 SNHLY and CDR2 FYNNEI. Trimming removed 5 bases from V and 7 bases from J, with 12 bases in between. The CDR3 sequence is CASSYYPGEQYF. CDR3 nucleotide sequence: TGTGCCAGCAGTTATTATCCGGGGGAGCAGTACTTC.

The chain couples TRBV5-1 to TRBJ2-7; D uncertain. Germline CDR1 is SGHRS and CDR2 is YFSETQ. CDR3 length: 14 residues. V was pared by 2 bases and J by 0 bases, with 9 bases between. As DNA, the CDR3 is TGCGCCAGCAGCTTTCAACAGATCTCCTACGAGCAGTACTTC. This sequence encodes CASSFQQISYEQYF.

The V gene is TRBV28, the J gene TRBJ1-1, with TRBD1 matching 8 bases. The CDR3 is 15 amino acids. J was trimmed by 0 bases and V by 5 bases; bases with no gene match: 5. Germline values: CDR1 MDHEN, CDR2 SYDVKM. As DNA, the CDR3 is TGTGCCAGCAGTGCAAGGGACAGGCTGAACACTGAAGCTTTCTTT. Amino acid sequence: CASSARDRLNTEAFF.

The chain links TRBV6-6 to TRBJ1-2, with D unclear. V gave up 2 bases and J gave up 7 bases, with 14 bases separating them. Germline V gene sequence: CDR1 MNHNY, CDR2 SVGAGI (reference sequence). The CDR3 covers 14 residues. The CDR3 DNA is TGTGCCAGCAGTTACCTAGGACTTATAGGTGGCTACACCTTC. Amino acids: CASSYLGLIGGYTF.

This chain connects TRBV5-4 to TRBJ2-7; no definite D call. This CDR3 comprises 18 residues. V gave up 2 bases and J gave up 5 bases, with 26 bases separating them. Germline V gives CDR1 SGHNT, CDR2 YYREEE (reference sequence). The CDR3 region has the DNA TGTGCCAGCAGCTTCCCCGGCGGTTGGGGTCTAGTTCGGGACGAGCAGTACTTC. Its protein is CASSFPGGWGLVRDEQYF.

The chain links TRBV19 to TRBJ2-3, with D possibly called TRBD1 or TRBD2 (6 bases each). Trimming removed 8 bases at V and 5 bases at J, with 17 bases between. The germline CDR1 and CDR2 sequences are LNHDA and SQIVND (reference sequence). There are 14 residues in the CDR3. This CDR3 is CASSRGAAGDTQYF. CDR3 nucleotides: TGTGCCAGTTCTAGGGGGGCCGCGGGAGATACGCAGTATTTT.

The chain has TRBV7-9 and TRBJ2-1; 12 bases line up with TRBD2. Germline assignment: CDR1 SEHNR and CDR2 FQNEAQ (reference sequence). Unmatched junction bases numbered 10, after V lost 5 bases and J lost 8 bases. This CDR3 has 16 amino acids. In DNA form, the CDR3 reads TGTGCCAGCAGCACGCGACTAGCGGGAGATATGGATGAGCAGTTCTTC. It specifies CASSTRLAGDMDEQFF.

The J gene is TRBJ2-5, the V gene TRBV10-3, with a tentative D call TRBD1 (6 bases). The J call is in doubt because the DNA end fits TRBJ2-7 better. From germline, CDR1 is ENHRY and CDR2 SYGVKD. The CDR3 loop spans 13 amino acids. The CDR3 DNA sequence: TGTGCCATCAGTAACAGGGACACCTACGAGCAGTACTTC. Protein sequence: CAISNRDTYEQYF.

The chain couples TRBV5-1 to TRBJ1-2; D is undetermined. Trimming removed 4 bases from V and 1 base from J, with 11 bases in between. Germline values: CDR1 SGHRS, CDR2 YFSETQ. This CDR3 comprises 14 residues. CDR3 protein: CASSIGTGNYGYTF. The CDR3 nucleotides are TGCGCCAGCAGCATAGGCACTGGTAACTATGGCTACACCTTC.

The J gene is TRBJ2-7, the V gene TRBV7-6; 10 bases agree with TRBD1. The germline V gene has CDR1 SGHVS and CDR2 FNYEAQ. V trimming: 6 bases; J trimming: 6 bases; junction bases outside the gene matches: 8. This CDR3 spans 14 amino acids. The CDR3 region has the DNA TGTGCCAGCAGTCCGGGACAGGGGAATCGCGAGCAGTACTTC. Its protein product is CASSPGQGNREQYF. Using reference TRBV7-6 and TRBJ2-7 for the parts outside the CDR3, the full variable domain is GAGVSQSPRYKVTKRGQDVALRCDPISGHVSLYWYRQALGQGPEFLTYFNYEAQQDKSGLPNDRFSAERPEGSISTLTIQRTEQRDSAMYRCASSPGQGNREQYFGPGTRLTVT.

The rearrangement uses TRBV11-2 and TRBJ2-5; D assignment may be TRBD1 or TRBD2 (5 bases each). CDR3 length: 14 residues. Germline CDR1 and CDR2: SGHAT and FQNNGV. Trimming took 3 bases from V and 3 from J, leaving 11 bases between them. The CDR3 DNA follows: TGTGCCAGCAGCTTGAGGGGCACCGAAGAGACCCAGTACTTC. It yields the protein CASSLRGTEETQYF.

V gene TRBV5-8 combines with J gene TRBJ2-3, with a weak D call TRBD2 (5 bases). The CDR3 consists of 12 residues. Germline CDR1 is SGHTS and CDR2 is YDEGEE. V lost 0 bases, J lost 10 bases, and 9 bases lay in between. CDR3 protein: CASSLERTAQYF. The CDR3 bases are TGTGCCAGCAGCTTGGAGCGGACGGCGCAGTATTTT.

The V and J genes are TRBV18 and TRBJ1-1, with D tentatively TRBD1 (6 bases). The CDR3 is 14 amino acids. V was pared by 6 bases and J by 4 bases, with 15 bases between. The germline CDR1 and CDR2 sequences are KGHSH and LQKENI. CDR3 coding DNA: TGTGCCAGCTCGCGTAAGACAGGCAGCACTGAAGCTTTCTTT. Translated, it gives CASSRKTGSTEAFF.

The chain combines TRBV6-5 with TRBJ2-1, with TRBD1 identical over 8 bases. The CDR3 length is 15 residues. After removal of 5 bases from V and 4 bases from J, the junction contained 7 bases not matched to a gene. Per germline, CDR1 MNHEY and CDR2 SVGAGI. Here the CDR3 DNA reads TGTGCCAGCAGTGGACAGGGCGTTCAGTACAATGAGCAGTTCTTC. Its protein product is CASSGQGVQYNEQFF.

The chain uses TRBV4-3 and TRBJ2-7; D not certain. Germline CDR1 LGHNA, CDR2 YSLEER. The CDR3 loop spans 13 amino acids. The V gene lost 1 base and the J gene lost 1 base, with 5 bases spanning the gap. The CDR3 reads CASSQAFSYEQYF. As DNA, the CDR3 is TGCGCCAGCAGCCAAGCCTTTTCCTACGAGCAGTACTTC.

V usage is TRBV15 and J usage is TRBJ1-2, with D hard to call. The CDR3 has 11 amino acids. V was trimmed by 0 bases and J by 7 bases, leaving 3 bases between them. The germline V gene encodes CDR1 LNHNV and CDR2 YYDKDF (reference sequence). In nucleotides, the CDR3 is TGTGCCACCAGCAGAGATCTTGGCTACACCTTC. Protein product: CATSRDLGYTF.

In its sample, this clone was seen a few times. This chain uses TRBV6-1 with TRBJ1-1; no clear D gene. V lost 1 base and J lost 11, with 11 bases in between. The germline V gene has CDR1 MNHNS and CDR2 SASEGT. The CDR3 consists of 12 residues. The CDR3 spells CASSEGSGRAFF. CDR3 nucleotide sequence: TGTGCCAGCAGTGAAGGGTCAGGCCGGGCTTTCTTT.

The chain joins TRBV7-9 to TRBJ2-7, with 9 bases fitting TRBD2. After removal of 5 bases from V and 2 bases from J, the junction contained 10 bases not matched to a gene. The length of the CDR3 is 16 residues. Germline assignment: CDR1 SEHNR and CDR2 FQNEAQ (reference sequence). CDR3 nucleotides: TGTGCCAGCAGCCGATACTGGACTAGCGAGGCCTACGAGCAGTACTTC. Translated: CASSRYWTSEAYEQYF.